This TCR beta chain is from a study of T cells in Graves' hyperthyroidism and ophthalmopathy. This clonotype was seen ten or more times. Its matching antigen is unknown. The V segment lost 8 bases and the J segment 3 bases; nucleotides outside the gene matches: 11. Germline V gene sequence: CDR1 MNHNS, CDR2 SASEGT. The CDR3 runs 15 residues. There were TCR beta CDR3 regions amplified from RNA transcripts. RT-PCR in the first round (using the HTBI primer set) targeted the TCR CDR3. TCRdb re-called the multiplex PCR reads through MiXCR, storing one row per CDR3 protein. The sample carries around 600,000 distinct CDR3 sequences, 14% recorded once. Study-level findings and limits: Most thyroid clonotypes expanded above 0.001 appeared in blood too.

The sequence derives from a woman under 30 with Graves' ophthalmopathy. V gene TRBV6-1 combines with J gene TRBJ2-7; 9 positions agree with TRBD2. Specimen: blood. DNA for the CDR3: TGTGCCAGCCGCAGGGGGGCGGGAGGGCTCTACGAGCAGTACTTC. It translates to CASRRGAGGLYEQYF.